The 16 T cell receptor beta chains below all came from one sample that was sequenced in a study of blood T cell repertoires in COVID-19. Assay used: immunoSEQ multiplex PCR; TCRdb lists only in-frame clones, some missing. The table has 200,000 to 300,000 clones, over 75% seen once. Sequencing was done on a sample of PBMCs or T cells enriched from blood (not recorded which). These TCRs come from a man aged 40-49 years who had recovered from COVID-19.

This clone was seen a single time. This rearrangement joins TRBV30 to TRBJ1-6; D is ambiguous. CDR3 length: 17 amino acids. V was cut by 0 bases and J by 0 bases, with 12 bases left in between. The germline CDR1 and CDR2 sequences are GTSNPN and SVGIG (reference sequence). Written as DNA, the CDR3 is TGTGCCTGGAGTGTAAGAGGATCCGGCTCCTATAATTCACCCCTCCACTTT. This sequence encodes CAWSVRGSGSYNSPLHF. Full variable domain (outside the CDR3, taken from reference TRBV30 and TRBJ1-6): SQTIHQWPATLVQPVGSPLSLECTVEGTSNPNLYWYRQAAGRGLQLLFYSVGIGQISSEVPQNLSASRPQDRQFILSSKKLLLSDSGFYLCAWSVRGSGSYNSPLHFGNGTRLTVT.

Here the CDR3 reads CASSIPGVGTGELFF. The CDR3 nucleotides are TGTGCCAGTAGTATACCAGGGGTAGGCACCGGGGAGCTGTTTTTT. V and J are TRBV19 and TRBJ2-2; D may be TRBD1 (6 bases). CDR3 size: 15 residues. V was clipped by 2 bases and J by 4 bases, with 11 bases between them. Per the germline V gene, CDR1 is LNHDA and CDR2 is SQIVND (reference sequence).

The genes are TRBV21-1 and TRBJ1-5; the listed D gene, TRBD1, was not tested against the DNA. TRBV21-1 is flagged as a pseudogene. This CDR3 region has 15 residues. The CDR3 here is CASSKAGRGPVPQHF. In DNA form, the CDR3 reads TGTGCCAGCAGCAAGGCGGGCAGGGGGCCGGTTCCCCAGCATTTT.

The V gene is TRBV2, the J gene TRBJ2-7, with D maybe TRBD1 (6 bases). Germline CDR1 SNHLY, CDR2 FYNNEI. This CDR3 contains 14 residues. V shed 3 bases and J shed 6 bases, with 15 bases lying between them. CDR3 bases: TGTGCCAGCAGTGAGGGTCAGGGGTTGAGCGAGCAGTACTTC. Amino acid sequence: CASSEGQGLSEQYF.

The V and J genes are TRBV30 and TRBJ2-5; TRBD2 is a possible D gene (6 bases). This CDR3 spans 13 amino acids. Trimming left V 2 bases short and J 3 bases short, with 10 bases between. Germline V CDR1 and CDR2: GTSNPN, SVGIG (reference sequence). The CDR3 loop is CAWSRDFEETQYF. The CDR3 nucleotides read TGTGCCTGGAGTAGGGACTTTGAAGAGACCCAGTACTTC.

The chain has TRBV27 and TRBJ2-5; TRBD1 matches 7 bases. V shed 0 bases and J 0 bases; nucleotides not matched to a gene: 1. CDR1 is MNHEY, CDR2 SMNVEV, per germline (reference sequence). CDR3 length equals 15 residues. The CDR3 protein is CASSLSGQYQETQYF. In DNA, the CDR3 is TGTGCCAGCAGTTTATCGGGACAGTACCAAGAGACCCAGTACTTC.

The rearrangement joins TRBV5-8 to TRBJ2-2, with TRBD1 matching 12 bases. The CDR3 totals 16 residues. V was clipped by 2 bases and J by 3 bases; unmatched bases: 2. CDR1 is SGHTS, CDR2 YDEGEE, per germline. In DNA, the CDR3 is TGTGCCAGCAGCTTTGGGACAGGGGGCTACACCGGGGAGCTGTTTTTT. Residues: CASSFGTGGYTGELFF.

The genes are TRBV3-1 (or the pseudogene TRBV3-2) and TRBJ2-1; 8 nucleotides agree with TRBD2. The CDR3 totals 15 residues. Germline-derived CDR1 and CDR2 are LGHDT and YNNKEL (reference sequence). J was trimmed by 0 bases and V by 7 bases; bases with no gene match: 5. This chain's CDR3 is CASKGREASYNEQFF. The CDR3 DNA is TGTGCCAGCAAGGGGCGGGAGGCCTCCTACAATGAGCAGTTCTTC.

The chain links TRBV19 to TRBJ2-3, with 12 bases that match TRBD2. Germline CDR1 and CDR2: LNHDA and SQIVND (reference sequence). J gave up 5 bases and V 7 bases, and 7 bases lay outside the gene matches. This CDR3 has 15 residues. CDR3 in DNA: TGTGCCAGTATCCCTAGCGGGAGGGTCGGAGATACGCAGTATTTT. It specifies CASIPSGRVGDTQYF.

This chain connects TRBV11-3 to TRBJ1-6; a weak D match, TRBD1 (6 bases). Germline assignment: CDR1 SGHNT and CDR2 YENEEA. The CDR3 is 15 amino acids. The V and J ends lost 5 bases and 5 bases respectively, with 13 bases between them. The chain's CDR3 is CASSHMDRDNSPLHF. CDR3 DNA: TGTGCCAGCAGCCATATGGACAGAGATAATTCACCCCTCCACTTT.

The chain is built from TRBV20-1 and TRBJ2-1; D is perhaps TRBD2 (5 bases). V was clipped by 7 bases and J by 7 bases, with 11 bases between them. Germline V CDR1 and CDR2: DFQATT, SNEGSKA (reference sequence). This CDR3 is 11 amino acids long. The CDR3 DNA sequence: TGCAGTGGAGATCGAGGGAATGAGCAGTTCTTC. Amino acid sequence: CSGDRGNEQFF.

The V gene is TRBV6-1, the J gene TRBJ1-2; D may be TRBD1 (6 bases). This CDR3 region has 15 residues. Germline V gene sequence: CDR1 MNHNS, CDR2 SASEGT. The V and J ends lost 0 bases and 0 bases respectively, with 8 bases between them. The CDR3 DNA sequence: TGTGCCAGCAGTGAAGCGGACAGCCCTAACTATGGCTACACCTTC. This gives the protein CASSEADSPNYGYTF.

The chain uses TRBV7-3 and TRBJ2-1; perhaps TRBD1 as D (5 bases). The CDR3 totals 13 residues. Per germline, CDR1 SGHTA and CDR2 FQGTGA. The V and J ends lost 3 bases and 7 bases respectively, with 10 bases between them. CDR3 protein: CASSFVSGNEQFF. In DNA form, the CDR3 reads TGTGCCAGCAGCTTTGTATCAGGGAATGAGCAGTTCTTC. The full variable domain, rest sourced from reference TRBV7-3 and TRBJ2-1, is GAGVSQTPSNKVTEKGKYVELRCDPISGHTALYWYRQSLGQGPEFLIYFQGTGAADDSGLPNDRFFAVRPEGSVSTLKIQRTERGDSAVYLCASSFVSGNEQFFGPGTRLTVL.

The genes are TRBV6-5 and TRBJ2-7, with 8 bases aligning to TRBD2. The CDR3 consists of 12 residues. The junction had 3 bases not matched to a gene; V was cut back by 5 bases and J by 6 bases. Germline V gives CDR1 MNHEY, CDR2 SVGAGI. The CDR3 DNA reads TGTGCCAGCAGTCGGGGGGGTAGCGAGCAGTACTTC. Translated, it gives CASSRGGSEQYF.

This chain uses TRBV4-1 with TRBJ2-2, with D possibly matching TRBD2 (6 bases). The V end was cut by 1 base, the J end by 7 bases, with 16 bases between. Germline V lookup: CDR1 MGHRA, CDR2 YSYEKL. This CDR3 comprises 16 residues. The CDR3 DNA is TGCGCCAGCAGCCAAGCGGTACTAGCTACGGGCGGGGAGCTGTTTTTT. Protein sequence: CASSQAVLATGGELFF.

Here the CDR3 reads CATSDFPGAQHF. Here the CDR3 DNA reads TGTGCCACCAGTGATTTCCCGGGGGCCCAGCATTTT. The V call is TRBV24-1, the J call TRBJ1-5; D is perhaps TRBD1 (5 bases). This CDR3 contains 12 residues. Germline values: CDR1 KGHDR, CDR2 SFDVKD. V dropped 1 base and J dropped 11 bases, with 8 bases sitting between them.